A selection of T cell receptor beta chains follows, all from one sample in a study of T cells in Graves' hyperthyroidism and ophthalmopathy. Using its own MiXCR run on the multiplex PCR reads, TCRdb lists one record per CDR3 protein. The sample holds more than 500,000 distinct CDR3 sequences, 15% to 20% seen once. Sample: blood. The receptors were sampled from a woman aged 25 to 39 with Graves' hyperthyroidism. Both conserved end residues are part of each CDR3. The D gene is left open where the match is weak. The listing skips clone size in some rows; elsewhere it reads once, few, many or a size class.

clone_size,d_call,j_call,v_call,cdr3_aa,cdr3_nt
NA,TRBD1,TRBJ1-1,TRBV5-1,CASRPTGGAIEAFF,TGCGCCAGCAGGCCGACAGGGGGCGCGATCGAAGCTTTCTTT
many,NA,TRBJ1-6,TRBV13,CASSLLQIRSPLHF,TGTGCCAGCAGCTTATTACAGATACGATCACCCCTCCACTTT
few,TRBD1,TRBJ1-1,TRBV7-9,CASRHTGGGEAFF,TGTGCCAGCAGACACACAGGGGGAGGAGAAGCTTTCTTT
NA,TRBD2,TRBJ2-3,TRBV7-9,CASSPEGWEGSTDTQYF,TGTGCCAGCAGCCCCGAGGGGTGGGAGGGCAGCACAGATACGCAGTATTTT
NA,TRBD1,TRBJ2-2,TRBV6-2/TRBV6-3,CASSYTDRLNTGEPFF,TGTGCCAGCAGTTATACGGACAGGCTTAACACCGGGGAGCCGTTTTTT
many,TRBD1,TRBJ1-1,TRBV20-1,CSARLTGGAGRTEAFF,TGCAGTGCTAGACTTACAGGGGGCGCGGGACGTACTGAAGCTTTCTTT
NA,NA,TRBJ2-7,TRBV6-9,CASSYSLGDSHYEQYF,TGTGCCAGCAGTTATTCCCTGGGTGACAGTCACTACGAGCAGTACTTC
many,NA,TRBJ1-1,TRBV7-2,CASSLVSEGFAEAFF,TGTGCCAGCAGCTTAGTATCAGAGGGTTTCGCTGAAGCTTTCTTT
NA,TRBD1,TRBJ1-1,TRBV16,CASGTGTGGPLNTEAFF,TGTGCCAGCGGGACCGGGACAGGGGGCCCCTTGAACACTGAAGCTTTCTTT
NA,TRBD1,TRBJ1-1,TRBV5-5,CASSGTGDTEAFF,TGTGCCAGCAGCGGTACAGGGGACACTGAAGCTTTCTTT
many,NA,TRBJ1-5,TRBV12-3/TRBV12-4,CASSSASHGPQHF,TGTGCCAGCAGTTCGGCGTCACACGGGCCCCAGCATTTT
NA,NA,TRBJ1-4,TRBV5-5,CASSLSRVRSNEKLFF,TGTGCCAGCAGCTTGAGCCGGGTTCGGTCTAATGAAAAACTGTTTTTT
NA,TRBD1,TRBJ2-5,TRBV5-1,CASSLSTGTGGETQYF,TGCGCCAGCAGCTTGTCCACCGGGACAGGTGGAGAGACCCAGTACTTC
many,NA,TRBJ2-3,TRBV13,CASSLPGAPPDTQYF,TGTGCCAGCAGCTTACCGGGAGCCCCCCCAGATACGCAGTATTTT
many,NA,TRBJ1-5,TRBV7-9,CASSGGGFDQPQHF,TGTGCCAGCAGCGGAGGGGGTTTTGATCAGCCCCAGCATTTT
many,NA,TRBJ2-5,TRBV12-3/TRBV12-4,CASSYNGVGETQYF,TGTGCCAGCAGCTACAACGGGGTCGGGGAGACCCAGTACTTC
NA,NA,TRBJ1-5,TRBV6-5,CASSSTAPSGNQPQHF,TGTGCCAGCAGTTCCACCGCCCCCAGCGGCAATCAGCCCCAGCATTTT
NA,TRBD1,TRBJ2-7,TRBV5-1,CASSTGTVGYEQYF,TGCGCCAGCAGTACCGGGACAGTGGGCTACGAGCAGTACTTC
many,TRBD2,TRBJ2-1,TRBV7-3,CASSLIGTSGYNEQFF,TGTGCCAGCAGCTTAATAGGGACTAGCGGATACAATGAGCAGTTCTTC
few,TRBD2,TRBJ2-3,TRBV11-2,CASSLVWVAGVTTDTQYF,TGTGCCAGCAGCTTAGTTTGGGTCGCGGGAGTTACCACAGATACGCAGTATTTT
NA,NA,TRBJ2-1,TRBV5-5,CASSLEMGEQFF,TGTGCCAGCAGCTTGGAAATGGGTGAGCAGTTCTTC
few,NA,TRBJ1-3,TRBV18,CASPPPTGTGNTIYF,TGTGCCAGCCCACCACCGACAGGCACCGGAAACACCATATATTTT
few,NA,TRBJ1-6,TRBV5-1,CASSTNSYNSPLHF,TGCGCCAGCAGTACGAACTCCTATAATTCACCCCTCCACTTT
NA,NA,TRBJ2-7,TRBV6-2/TRBV6-3,CASSPGQGLGLAAYEQYF,TGTGCCAGCAGTCCGGGACAGGGCCTTGGACTAGCGGCCTACGAGCAGTACTTC
many,NA,TRBJ1-5,TRBV2,CASSHPTNQPQHF,TGTGCCAGCAGTCACCCTACGAATCAGCCCCAGCATTTT
many,NA,TRBJ1-1,TRBV6-1,CASRRLGMNTEAFF,TGTGCCAGCAGACGACTGGGAATGAACACTGAAGCTTTCTTT
few,TRBD2,TRBJ2-1,TRBV6-1,CASSKTSTSYNEQFF,TGTGCCAGCAGTAAGACTAGCACCTCCTACAATGAGCAGTTCTTC
NA,NA,TRBJ1-1,TRBV20-1,CSAAGTANTEAFF,TGCAGTGCGGCCGGGACGGCGAACACTGAAGCTTTCTTT
many,NA,TRBJ2-1,TRBV6-2/TRBV6-3,CASYPGYGEALSNEQFF,TGTGCCAGCTACCCGGGGTATGGGGAGGCCCTTTCCAATGAGCAGTTCTTC
few,TRBD2,TRBJ2-2,TRBV25-1,CATRPTSGNTGELFF,TGTGCCACGCGACCGACTAGCGGGAACACCGGGGAGCTGTTTTTT
few,TRBD2,TRBJ2-5,TRBV28,CASRGTSGGEWAQYF,TGTGCCAGCAGGGGGACTAGCGGGGGGGAATGGGCCCAGTACTTC
NA,NA,TRBJ1-6,TRBV6-4,CASSSPHRYRAAWSPLHF,TGTGCCAGCAGTTCCCCGCACCGATACAGGGCCGCGTGGTCACCCCTCCACTTT
NA,NA,TRBJ1-2,TRBV5-1,CASAGGDFGSDGYTF,TGCGCCAGCGCGGGGGGGGACTTCGGGTCCGATGGCTACACCTTC